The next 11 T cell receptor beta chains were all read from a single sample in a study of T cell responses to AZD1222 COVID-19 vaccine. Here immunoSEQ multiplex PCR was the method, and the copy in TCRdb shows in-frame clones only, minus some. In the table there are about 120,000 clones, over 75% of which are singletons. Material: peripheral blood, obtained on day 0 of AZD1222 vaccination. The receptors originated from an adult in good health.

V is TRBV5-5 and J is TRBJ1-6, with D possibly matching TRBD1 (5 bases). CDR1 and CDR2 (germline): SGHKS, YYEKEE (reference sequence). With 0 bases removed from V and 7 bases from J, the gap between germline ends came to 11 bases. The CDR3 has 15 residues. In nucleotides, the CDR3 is TGTGCCAGCAGCTTGGGACGGGGCCAAAATTCACCCCTCCACTTT. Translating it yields CASSLGRGQNSPLHF.

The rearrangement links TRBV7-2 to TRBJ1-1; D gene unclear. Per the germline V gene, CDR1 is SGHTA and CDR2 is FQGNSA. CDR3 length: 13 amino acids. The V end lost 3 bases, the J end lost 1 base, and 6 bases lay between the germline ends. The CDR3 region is CASSFKKNTEAFF. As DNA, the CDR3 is TGTGCCAGCAGCTTTAAAAAGAACACTGAAGCTTTCTTT.

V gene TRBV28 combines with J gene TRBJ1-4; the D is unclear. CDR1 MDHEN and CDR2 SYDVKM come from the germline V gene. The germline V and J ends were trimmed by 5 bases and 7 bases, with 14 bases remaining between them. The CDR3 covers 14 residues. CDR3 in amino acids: CASSDVGLSEKLFF. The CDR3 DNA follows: TGTGCCAGCAGTGACGTCGGACTCTCTGAAAAACTGTTTTTT.

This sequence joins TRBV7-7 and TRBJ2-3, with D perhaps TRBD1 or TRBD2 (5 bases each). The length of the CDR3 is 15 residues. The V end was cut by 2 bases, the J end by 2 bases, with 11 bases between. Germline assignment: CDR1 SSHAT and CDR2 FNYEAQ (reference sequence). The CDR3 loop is CASSLTGTFTDTQYF. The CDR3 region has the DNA TGTGCCAGCAGCTTAACCGGGACCTTCACAGATACGCAGTATTTT.

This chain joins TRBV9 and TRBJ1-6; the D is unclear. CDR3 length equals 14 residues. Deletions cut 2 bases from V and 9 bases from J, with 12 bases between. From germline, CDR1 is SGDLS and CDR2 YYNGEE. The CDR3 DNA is TGTGCCAGCAGCGTCCTCTGGGAGGGTTCACCCCTCCACTTT. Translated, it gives CASSVLWEGSPLHF.

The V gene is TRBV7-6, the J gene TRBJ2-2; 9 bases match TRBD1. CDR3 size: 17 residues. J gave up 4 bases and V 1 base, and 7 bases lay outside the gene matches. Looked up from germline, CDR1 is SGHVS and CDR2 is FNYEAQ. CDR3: CASSLGPPGQGTGELFF. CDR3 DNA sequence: TGTGCCAGCAGCTTAGGGCCCCCGGGACAGGGCACCGGGGAGCTGTTTTTT.

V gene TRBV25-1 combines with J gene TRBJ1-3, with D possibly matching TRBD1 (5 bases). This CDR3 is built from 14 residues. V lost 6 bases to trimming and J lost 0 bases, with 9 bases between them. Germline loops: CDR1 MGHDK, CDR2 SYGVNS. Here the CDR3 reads CASRGRFSGNTIYF. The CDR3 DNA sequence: TGTGCCAGCAGGGGGCGATTCTCTGGAAACACCATATATTTT.

The CDR3 DNA reads as TGTGCCACCCCTAGAGGAAAGCCCTCTGGAAACACCATATATTTT. As protein: CATPRGKPSGNTIYF. The chain recombines TRBV27 with TRBJ1-3; D not resolved. The germline V and J ends were trimmed by 10 bases and 0 bases, with 16 bases remaining between them. There are 15 residues in the CDR3. Germline CDR1 and CDR2: MNHEY and SMNVEV (reference sequence).

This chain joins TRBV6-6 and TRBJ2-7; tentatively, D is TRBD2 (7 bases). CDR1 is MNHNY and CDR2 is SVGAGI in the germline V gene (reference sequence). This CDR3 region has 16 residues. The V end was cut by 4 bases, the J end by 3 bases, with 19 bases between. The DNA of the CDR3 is TGTGCCAGCAGTTCCCCTTACGAAGGGGGGGGCTACGAGCAGTACTTC. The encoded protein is CASSSPYEGGGYEQYF.

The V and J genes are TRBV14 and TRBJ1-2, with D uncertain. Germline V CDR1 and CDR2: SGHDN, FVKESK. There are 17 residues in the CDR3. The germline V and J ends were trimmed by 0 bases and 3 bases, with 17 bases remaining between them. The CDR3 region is CASSQDYIQSLHYGYTF. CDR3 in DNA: TGTGCCAGCAGCCAAGATTACATACAATCACTGCACTATGGCTACACCTTC. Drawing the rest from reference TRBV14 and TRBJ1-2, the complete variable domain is EAGVTQFPSHSVIEKGQTVTLRCDPISGHDNLYWYRRVMGKEIKFLLHFVKESKQDESGMPNNRFLAERTGGTYSTLKVQPAELEDSGVYFCASSQDYIQSLHYGYTFGSGTRLTVV.

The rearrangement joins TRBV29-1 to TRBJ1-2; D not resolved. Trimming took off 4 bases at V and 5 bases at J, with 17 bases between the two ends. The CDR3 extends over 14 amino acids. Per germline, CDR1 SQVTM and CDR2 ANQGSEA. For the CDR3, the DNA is TGCAGCGTTGGAGCAGGTGACTTGGGTTATGGCTACACCTTC. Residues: CSVGAGDLGYGYTF.